Listed below are T cell receptor beta chains from one sample, sequenced in a study of control samples from healthy donors and cancer patients. Repertoires were generated with immunoSEQ multiplex PCR, while TCRdb's copy carries only in-frame clones and drops some. Among about 89,000 clones listed, about nine tenths were seen once. The material sequenced was blood. Source of these receptors: a man aged 25 to 40 in good health. Both conserved end residues are part of each CDR3. D genes are given only for firm matches.

TRBJ1-6 | TRBV6-2/TRBV6-3 | 15 | - | CASSSVKGYNSPLHF
TRBJ1-3 | TRBV28 | 16 | - | CASRLSGARIGNTIYF
TRBJ2-2 | TRBV7-9 | 16 | - | CASSFLRAANTGELFF
TRBJ2-3 | TRBV5-1 | 17 | TRBD2 | CASSSGVAGASTDTQYF
TRBJ2-3 | TRBV7-3 | 19 | TRBD2 | CASSYGLAGGPGSTDTQYF
TRBJ2-7 | TRBV6-6 | 14 | - | CASSRRDNSYEQYF
TRBJ2-5 | TRBV6-7 | 15 | - | CASSYSKSGQETQYF
TRBJ2-5 | TRBV10-1 | 15 | TRBD1 | CASLILRGLEETQYF
TRBJ2-3 | TRBV4-2 | 13 | - | CASSQRSVGTQYF
TRBJ2-7 | TRBV5-1 | 16 | TRBD2 | CASSLNQARTSREQYF
TRBJ2-3 | TRBV19 | 15 | - | CASTDGGRGTDTQYF
TRBJ1-2 | TRBV5-4 | 14 | - | CASSFRDGTYGYTF
TRBJ2-7 | TRBV6-5 | 13 | - | CATGALSSYEQYF
TRBJ2-1 | TRBV5-1 | 15 | TRBD2 | CASSQGLAWDNEQFF
TRBJ1-5 | TRBV2 | 13 | - | CASRQVRNQPQHF
TRBJ1-5 | TRBV4-1 | 14 | - | CASSQAGRNQPQHF
TRBJ2-1 | TRBV2 | 13 | - | CASSQLGYNEQFF
TRBJ1-2 | TRBV6-5 | 14 | - | CASTHRGADYGYTF
TRBJ1-1 | TRBV5-1 | 16 | - | CASSRGWTVLNTEAFF
TRBJ2-5 | TRBV7-9 | 14 | - | CASSLAGRQETQYF
TRBJ1-2 | TRBV19 | 12 | - | CASLAGADGYTF
TRBJ2-5 | TRBV6-6 | 16 | TRBD2 | CASSPQGGGGAETQYF
TRBJ2-3 | TRBV7-8 | 15 | TRBD1 | CASSAGQGATDTQYF
TRBJ2-1 | TRBV5-4 | 14 | - | CASSLGPTTPEQFF
TRBJ2-7 | TRBV5-6 | 14 | TRBD1 | CASSTGTGAYEQYF
TRBJ2-3 | TRBV30 | 14 | TRBD2 | CAWSPPGLAGVRYF
TRBJ2-5 | TRBV10-2 | 15 | - | CASSELGGEKETQYF
TRBJ2-3 | TRBV7-9 | 19 | TRBD1 | CASSPFRDRGVGSTDTQYF
TRBJ2-7 | TRBV5-1 | 14 | TRBD1 | CASSLDRGGSEQYF
TRBJ1-4 | TRBV5-1 | 12 | - | CASSLDSQKLFF
TRBJ1-3 | TRBV11-2 | 14 | - | CASSFGLFGNTIYF
TRBJ1-2 | TRBV9 | 14 | - | CASSGPAAIYGYTF
TRBJ2-3 | TRBV2 | 13 | - | CASLAADTDTQYF
TRBJ1-3 | TRBV30 | 14 | - | CACPGRNSGNTIYF
TRBJ2-1 | TRBV28 | 16 | TRBD2 | CASSFSLAGGQDEQFF
TRBJ1-1 | TRBV24-1 | 12 | - | CATSDSDREAFF
TRBJ1-5 | TRBV30 | 14 | - | CAWSVLAGDQPQHF
TRBJ2-1 | TRBV11-1 | 16 | - | CASSFPYGEQGNEQFF
TRBJ1-1 | TRBV5-1 | 16 | TRBD1 | CASSTGTGDGTGEAFF
TRBJ2-3 | TRBV27 | 13 | - | CASGYLEGNTQYF
TRBJ2-6 | TRBV11-3 | 16 | TRBD1 | CASSPRQGGGANVLTF
TRBJ2-2 | TRBV3-1/TRBV3-2 | 17 | - | CASSQDLRGKNTGELFF
TRBJ2-3 | TRBV5-1 | 16 | - | CASSLAGAGLSDTQYF
TRBJ1-1 | TRBV24-1 | 16 | TRBD1 | CATSDFRGPGNTEAFF
TRBJ1-3 | TRBV30 | 15 | - | CAWSRTFLTGNTIYF